Listed below are T cell receptor beta chains from one sample, sequenced in a study of blood T cell repertoires in COVID-19. Clones were read by immunoSEQ multiplex PCR, and TCRdb kept only the in-frame ones, dropping some. The sample consists of about 66,000 clones, roughly 75% of them appearing once. Sequenced: peripheral blood. These receptor sequences come from a human donor in a cohort sampled during active COVID-19. CDR3s include the opening cysteine and the closing phenylalanine or tryptophan. The D gene is left open where the match is weak. Rows may omit the clone size; those that give it use once, few, many or a size class.

J gene: TRBJ2-1
clone size: .
V gene: TRBV14
D gene: TRBD1
CDR3 protein: CASSPQGSIPEQFF
CDR3 DNA: TGTGCCAGCAGCCCACAGGGGTCTATCCCCGAGCAGTTCTTC

J gene: TRBJ1-1
clone size: .
V gene: TRBV29-1
D gene: .
CDR3 protein: CSVDRGVNTEAFF
CDR3 DNA: TGCAGCGTTGACCGGGGAGTGAACACTGAAGCTTTCTTT

J gene: TRBJ1-4
clone size: .
V gene: TRBV10-3
D gene: .
CDR3 protein: CAISWGENEKLFF
CDR3 DNA: TGTGCCATCAGTTGGGGCGAGAATGAAAAACTGTTTTTT

J gene: TRBJ1-1
clone size: .
V gene: TRBV19
D gene: .
CDR3 protein: CASSTTQGRTEAFF
CDR3 DNA: TGTGCCAGTAGTACCACACAGGGAAGAACTGAAGCTTTCTTT

J gene: TRBJ2-1
clone size: .
V gene: TRBV11-2
D gene: .
CDR3 protein: CASSFRGIFNEQFF
CDR3 DNA: TGTGCCAGCAGCTTTCGGGGAATCTTCAATGAGCAGTTCTTC

J gene: TRBJ2-4
clone size: .
V gene: TRBV11-2
D gene: TRBD2
CDR3 protein: CASSLIAGGPVIQYF
CDR3 DNA: TGTGCCAGCAGCTTAATAGCGGGAGGGCCGGTCATTCAGTACTTC

J gene: TRBJ2-5
clone size: .
V gene: TRBV6-5
D gene: .
CDR3 protein: CASRHLQETQYF
CDR3 DNA: TGTGCCAGCAGGCACTTGCAAGAGACCCAGTACTTC

J gene: TRBJ1-1
clone size: .
V gene: TRBV27
D gene: .
CDR3 protein: CASRSPPGRPEGTEAFF
CDR3 DNA: TGTGCCAGCAGGTCCCCCCCCGGCCGACCCGAGGGCACTGAAGCTTTCTTT

J gene: TRBJ1-6
clone size: once
V gene: TRBV9
D gene: TRBD1
CDR3 protein: CASSARDSSPLHF
CDR3 DNA: TGTGCCAGCAGCGCCCGGGACAGCTCACCCCTCCACTTT

J gene: TRBJ2-7
clone size: .
V gene: TRBV6-5
D gene: TRBD1
CDR3 protein: CASSSDRGRDEQYF
CDR3 DNA: TGTGCCAGCAGTTCGGACAGGGGGCGCGACGAGCAGTACTTC

J gene: TRBJ2-5
clone size: .
V gene: TRBV5-1
D gene: TRBD1
CDR3 protein: CASRARTGPEETQYF
CDR3 DNA: TGCGCCAGCAGGGCCCGGACAGGGCCAGAAGAGACCCAGTACTTC

J gene: TRBJ2-7
clone size: .
V gene: TRBV30
D gene: TRBD1
CDR3 protein: CAWRGQGGSYF
CDR3 DNA: TGTGCCTGGAGGGGACAGGGGGGATCGTACTTC

J gene: TRBJ2-2
clone size: .
V gene: TRBV19
D gene: TRBD1
CDR3 protein: CASSGTGVAGELFF
CDR3 DNA: TGTGCCAGTAGTGGGACAGGGGTTGCCGGGGAGCTGTTTTTT

J gene: TRBJ2-4
clone size: .
V gene: TRBV7-2
D gene: TRBD2
CDR3 protein: CASSRTGGAGIQYF
CDR3 DNA: TGTGCCAGCAGCCGGACGGGGGGGGCGGGCATTCAGTACTTC

J gene: TRBJ1-5
clone size: once
V gene: TRBV6-1
D gene: .
CDR3 protein: CASSDPYSNQPQHF
CDR3 DNA: TGTGCCAGCAGTGATCCGTATAGCAATCAGCCCCAGCATTTT

J gene: TRBJ1-1
clone size: .
V gene: TRBV5-6
D gene: TRBD1
CDR3 protein: CASSLKGGRGRAFF
CDR3 DNA: TGTGCCAGCAGCTTGAAAGGGGGCAGGGGGCGAGCTTTCTTT

J gene: TRBJ2-7
clone size: .
V gene: TRBV29-1
D gene: .
CDR3 protein: CSVTGSSEQYF
CDR3 DNA: TGCAGCGTTACAGGGTCCTCCGAGCAGTACTTC

J gene: TRBJ2-7
clone size: .
V gene: TRBV28
D gene: TRBD2
CDR3 protein: CASSLGSSGSIYEQYF
CDR3 DNA: TGTGCCAGCAGTTTAGGGTCTAGCGGGAGTATCTACGAGCAGTACTTC

J gene: TRBJ1-1
clone size: .
V gene: TRBV27
D gene: TRBD1
CDR3 protein: CASSLSSPARDRGSRAFF
CDR3 DNA: TGTGCCAGCAGTTTAAGTAGCCCGGCCCGGGACAGGGGTTCTAGGGCTTTCTTT

J gene: TRBJ2-7
clone size: once
V gene: TRBV7-2
D gene: .
CDR3 protein: CASSRDWPTEQYF
CDR3 DNA: TGTGCCAGCAGCCGCGACTGGCCGACCGAGCAGTACTTC

J gene: TRBJ2-6
clone size: .
V gene: TRBV7-2
D gene: TRBD1
CDR3 protein: CASSWGQGAGGANVLTF
CDR3 DNA: TGTGCCAGCAGCTGGGGACAGGGGGCAGGCGGGGCCAACGTCCTGACTTTC

J gene: TRBJ1-1
clone size: .
V gene: TRBV2
D gene: .
CDR3 protein: CASSLAGRGNTEAFF
CDR3 DNA: TGTGCCAGCTCCCTAGCGGGCAGGGGGAACACTGAAGCTTTCTTT

J gene: TRBJ1-5
clone size: .
V gene: TRBV30
D gene: .
CDR3 protein: CAWSSGANQPQHF
CDR3 DNA: TGTGCCTGGAGTTCTGGGGCGAATCAGCCCCAGCATTTT

J gene: TRBJ1-2
clone size: .
V gene: TRBV15
D gene: .
CDR3 protein: CATSPQAGYYGYTF
CDR3 DNA: TGTGCCACCAGCCCTCAAGCGGGGTACTATGGCTACACCTTC

J gene: TRBJ2-1
clone size: .
V gene: TRBV30
D gene: TRBD2
CDR3 protein: CAWSSGISYNEQFF
CDR3 DNA: TGTGCCTGGAGTAGCGGGATCAGCTACAATGAGCAGTTCTTC

J gene: TRBJ1-1
clone size: .
V gene: TRBV6-1
D gene: TRBD1
CDR3 protein: CASSEEGAGGAFF
CDR3 DNA: TGTGCCAGCAGTGAGGAGGGGGCGGGGGGTGCTTTCTTT

J gene: TRBJ2-3
clone size: .
V gene: TRBV29-1
D gene: .
CDR3 protein: CGSRGTTDTQYF
CDR3 DNA: TGCGGCAGCCGGGGTACCACAGATACGCAGTATTTT

J gene: TRBJ2-7
clone size: .
V gene: TRBV13
D gene: TRBD2
CDR3 protein: CASSSGTSSYEQYF
CDR3 DNA: TGTGCCAGCAGCAGCGGGACTAGCAGCTACGAGCAGTACTTC

J gene: TRBJ2-3
clone size: .
V gene: TRBV7-2
D gene: .
CDR3 protein: CASSLGATLRADTQYF
CDR3 DNA: TGTGCCAGCAGCTTAGGCGCTACCTTGAGGGCAGATACGCAGTATTTT

J gene: TRBJ2-7
clone size: .
V gene: TRBV7-2
D gene: .
CDR3 protein: CASSPSAAHYEQYF
CDR3 DNA: TGTGCCAGCAGCCCGAGCGCGGCGCACTACGAGCAGTACTTC

J gene: TRBJ2-5
clone size: .
V gene: TRBV27
D gene: TRBD2
CDR3 protein: CASSPRIGGRAETQYF
CDR3 DNA: TGTGCCAGCAGTCCCCGTATCGGCGGGAGGGCCGAGACCCAGTACTTC